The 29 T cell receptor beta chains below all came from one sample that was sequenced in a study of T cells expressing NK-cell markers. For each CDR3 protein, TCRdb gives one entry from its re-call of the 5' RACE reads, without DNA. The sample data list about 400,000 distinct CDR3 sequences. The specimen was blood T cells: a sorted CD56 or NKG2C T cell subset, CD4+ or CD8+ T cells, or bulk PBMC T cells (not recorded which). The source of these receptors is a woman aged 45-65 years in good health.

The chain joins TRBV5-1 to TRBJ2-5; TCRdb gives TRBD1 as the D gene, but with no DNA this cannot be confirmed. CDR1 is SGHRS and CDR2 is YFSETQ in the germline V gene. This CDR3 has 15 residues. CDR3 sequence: CASTLTGAWSETQYF. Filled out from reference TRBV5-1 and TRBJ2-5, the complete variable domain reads KAGVTQTPRYLIKTRGQQVTLSCSPISGHRSVSWYQQTPGQGLQFLFEYFSETQRNKGNFPGRFSGRQFSNSRSEMNVSTLELGDSALYLCASTLTGAWSETQYFGPGTRLLVL.

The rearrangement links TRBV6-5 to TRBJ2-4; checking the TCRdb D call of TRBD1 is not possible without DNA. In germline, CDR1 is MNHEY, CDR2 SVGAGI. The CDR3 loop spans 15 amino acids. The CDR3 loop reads CASSAGGWAKNIQYF.

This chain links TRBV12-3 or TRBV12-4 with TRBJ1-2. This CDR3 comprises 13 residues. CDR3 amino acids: CASSLVRVGGYTF.

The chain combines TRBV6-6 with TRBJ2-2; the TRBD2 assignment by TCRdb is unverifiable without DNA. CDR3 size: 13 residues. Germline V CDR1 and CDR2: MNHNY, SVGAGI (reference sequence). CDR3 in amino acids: CASTGGFTGELFF.

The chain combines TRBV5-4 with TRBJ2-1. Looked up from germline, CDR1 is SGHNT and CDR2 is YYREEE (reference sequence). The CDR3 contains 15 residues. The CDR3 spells CASSLADRSYNEQFF. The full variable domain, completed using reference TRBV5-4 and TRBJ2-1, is ETGVTQSPTHLIKTRGQQVTLRCSSQSGHNTVSWYQQALGQGPQFIFQYYREEENGRGNFPPRFSGLQFPNYSSELNVNALELDDSALYLCASSLADRSYNEQFFGPGTRLTVL.

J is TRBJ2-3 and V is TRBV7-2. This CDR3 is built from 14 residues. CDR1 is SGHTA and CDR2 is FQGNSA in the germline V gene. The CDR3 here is CASSLEYGPDTQYF.

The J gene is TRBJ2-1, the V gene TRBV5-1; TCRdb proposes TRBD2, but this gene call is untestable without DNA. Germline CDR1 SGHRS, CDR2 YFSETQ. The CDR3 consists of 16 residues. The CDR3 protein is CASSLEAGRGPNEQFF.

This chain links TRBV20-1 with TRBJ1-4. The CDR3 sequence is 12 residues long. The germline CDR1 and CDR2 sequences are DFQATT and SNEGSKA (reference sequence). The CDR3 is CSARGVEEKLFF.

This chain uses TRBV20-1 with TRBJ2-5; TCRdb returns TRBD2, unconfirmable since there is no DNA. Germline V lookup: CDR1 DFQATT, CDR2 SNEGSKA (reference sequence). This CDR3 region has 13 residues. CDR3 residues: CSGGSSGTGTQYF.

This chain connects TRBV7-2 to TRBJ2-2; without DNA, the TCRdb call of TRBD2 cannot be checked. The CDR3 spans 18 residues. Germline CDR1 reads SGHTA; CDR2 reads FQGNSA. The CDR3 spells CASSLRASGGGNTGELFF.

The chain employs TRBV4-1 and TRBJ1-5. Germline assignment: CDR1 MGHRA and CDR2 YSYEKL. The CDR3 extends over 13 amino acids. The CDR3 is CASSFTGNQPQHF.

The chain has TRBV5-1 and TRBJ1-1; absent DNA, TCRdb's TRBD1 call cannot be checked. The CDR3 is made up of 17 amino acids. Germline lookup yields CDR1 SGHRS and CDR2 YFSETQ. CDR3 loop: CASSMGQGATRNTEAFF.

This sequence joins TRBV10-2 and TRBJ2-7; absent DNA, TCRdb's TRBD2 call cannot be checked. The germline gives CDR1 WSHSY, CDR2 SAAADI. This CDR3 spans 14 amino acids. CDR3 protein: CASSALAGNYEQYF.

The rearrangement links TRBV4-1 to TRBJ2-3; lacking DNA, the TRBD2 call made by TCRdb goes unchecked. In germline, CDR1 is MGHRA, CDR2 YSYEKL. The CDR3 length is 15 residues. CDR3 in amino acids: CASSQPRLAGDTQYF.

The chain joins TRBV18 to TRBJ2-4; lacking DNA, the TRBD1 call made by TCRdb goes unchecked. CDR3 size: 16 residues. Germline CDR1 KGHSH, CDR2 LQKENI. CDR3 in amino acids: CASSPQGEKAKNIQYF.

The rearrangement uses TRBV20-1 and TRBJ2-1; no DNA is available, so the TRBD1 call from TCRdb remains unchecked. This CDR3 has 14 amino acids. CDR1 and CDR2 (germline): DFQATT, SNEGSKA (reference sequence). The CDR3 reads CSARWDRTYNEQFF.

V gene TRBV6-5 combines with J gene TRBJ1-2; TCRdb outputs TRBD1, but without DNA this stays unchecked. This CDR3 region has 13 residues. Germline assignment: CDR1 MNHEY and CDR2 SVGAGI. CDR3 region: CASSSPGTEIYTF.

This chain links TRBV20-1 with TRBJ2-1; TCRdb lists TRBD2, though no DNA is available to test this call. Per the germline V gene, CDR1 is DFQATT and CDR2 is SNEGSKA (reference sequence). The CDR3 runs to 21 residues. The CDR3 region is CSAREPSPGLAGGSNYNEQFF.

CDR3 region: CAWVGGRLGLAGTNEQFF. This chain uses TRBV30 with TRBJ2-1; TCRdb picks TRBD2, but there is no DNA to check that call. This CDR3 is built from 18 residues. Germline V gene lookup returns CDR1 GTSNPN and CDR2 SVGIG (reference sequence).

CDR3 sequence: CASSISGLTAEQYF. V gene TRBV7-9 combines with J gene TRBJ2-7. This CDR3 spans 14 amino acids. The germline CDR1 and CDR2 sequences are SEHNR and FQNEAQ (reference sequence).

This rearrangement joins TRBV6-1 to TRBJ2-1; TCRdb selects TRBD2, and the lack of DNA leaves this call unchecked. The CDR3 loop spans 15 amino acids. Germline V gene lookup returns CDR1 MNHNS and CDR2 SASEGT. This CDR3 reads CASSDGTSESNEQFF.

This CDR3 is CASSVWGGKSGNTIYF. This chain links TRBV2 with TRBJ1-3; TCRdb selects TRBD1, and the lack of DNA leaves this call unchecked. This CDR3 has 16 amino acids. Germline V gene lookup returns CDR1 SNHLY and CDR2 FYNNEI.

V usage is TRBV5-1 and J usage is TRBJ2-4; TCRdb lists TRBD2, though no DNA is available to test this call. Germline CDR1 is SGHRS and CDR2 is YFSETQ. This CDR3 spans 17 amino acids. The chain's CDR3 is CASSLEGLAGGSNIQYF. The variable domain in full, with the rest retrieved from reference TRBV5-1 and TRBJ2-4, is KAGVTQTPRYLIKTRGQQVTLSCSPISGHRSVSWYQQTPGQGLQFLFEYFSETQRNKGNFPGRFSGRQFSNSRSEMNVSTLELGDSALYLCASSLEGLAGGSNIQYFGAGTRLSVL.

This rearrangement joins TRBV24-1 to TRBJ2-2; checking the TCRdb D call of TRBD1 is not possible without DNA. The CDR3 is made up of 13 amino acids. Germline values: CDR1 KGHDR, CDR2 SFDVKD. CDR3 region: CATRSPGTGELFF.

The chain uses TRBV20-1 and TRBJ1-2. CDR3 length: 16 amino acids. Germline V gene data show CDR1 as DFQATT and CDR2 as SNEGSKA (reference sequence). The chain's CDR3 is CSARESQRTANYGYTF.

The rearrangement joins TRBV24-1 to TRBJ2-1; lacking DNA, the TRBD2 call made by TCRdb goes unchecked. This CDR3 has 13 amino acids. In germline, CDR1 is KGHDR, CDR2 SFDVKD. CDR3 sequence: CATMAGGIDEQFF.

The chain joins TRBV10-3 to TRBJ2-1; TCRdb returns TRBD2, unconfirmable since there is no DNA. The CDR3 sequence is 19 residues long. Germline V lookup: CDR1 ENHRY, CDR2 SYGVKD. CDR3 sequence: CAISESIPASGSSYNEQFF.

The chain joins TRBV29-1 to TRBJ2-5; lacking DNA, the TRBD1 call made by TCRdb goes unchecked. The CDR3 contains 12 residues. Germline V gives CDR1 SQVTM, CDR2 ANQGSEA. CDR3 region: CSVVWGPGTQYF.

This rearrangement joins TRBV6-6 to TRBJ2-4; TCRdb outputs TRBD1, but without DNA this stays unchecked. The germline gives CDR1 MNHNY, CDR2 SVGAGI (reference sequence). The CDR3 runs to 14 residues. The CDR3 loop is CASSYASRGDIQYF.